This T cell receptor (beta chain) comes out of a study of blood T cell repertoires in COVID-19. Germline CDR1 is LNHDA and CDR2 is SQIVND (reference sequence). The CDR3 sequence is 15 residues long. The ends lost 5 bases at V and 4 bases at J; junction bases unmatched: 9. The repertoire was sequenced with immunoSEQ multiplex PCR; TCRdb's copy has only in-frame clones and lacks some. The repertoire consists of 250,000 to 300,000 clones, with about 85% occurring once and the leading ten covering roughly 2%. The chain links TRBV19 to TRBJ1-2; 8 positions agree with TRBD1. This clonotype was obtained from a woman in her 50s who had recovered from COVID-19. Sequenced material: peripheral blood. CDR3 amino acids: CASSAQGARRYGYTF. The CDR3 DNA sequence: TGTGCCAGTAGTGCCCAGGGGGCGCGTCGCTATGGCTACACCTTC. Together with reference TRBV19 and TRBJ1-2, the CDR3 gives the full variable domain: DGGITQSPKYLFRKEGQNVTLSCEQNLNHDAMYWYRQDPGQGLRLIYYSQIVNDFQKGDIAEGYSVSREKKESFPLTVTSAQKNPTAFYLCASSAQGARRYGYTFGSGTRLTVV.